Shown below are 21 T cell receptor beta chains from a single sample sequenced in a study of molecular identifiers for immune sequencing clone quantification. TCRdb ran MiXCR on the PCR reads and lists one entry per CDR3 protein. The repertoire consists of about 630,000 distinct CDR3 sequences, with 25% occurring once and the leading ten covering 0.75% to 0.8%. The sequencing input was naive CD8+ T cells from blood, with Jurkat cell RNA spiked in. Subset given: FACS-sorted CD8+CD4-CCR7+CD45RA+ naive T cells. The receptor set was obtained from a human donor in good health. Some libraries in this study had Jurkat cell RNA spiked in.

This chain connects TRBV19 to TRBJ2-7, with 11 bases fitting TRBD2. Per the germline V gene, CDR1 is LNHDA and CDR2 is SQIVND (reference sequence). The CDR3 extends over 15 amino acids. The J segment lost 5 bases and the V segment lost 5 bases, leaving 8 bases of the junction unmatched. CDR3 in DNA: TGTGCCAGTAGTTGGCTAGCGGGAGGTTTCGACGAGCAGTACTTC. It specifies CASSWLAGGFDEQYF.

This clonotype was seen at least ten times. The chain joins TRBV5-1 to TRBJ2-7; 14 bases are shared with TRBD2. The junction had 7 bases not matched to a gene; V was cut back by 4 bases and J by 7 bases. From germline, CDR1 is SGHRS and CDR2 YFSETQ. The CDR3 length is 15 residues. For the CDR3, the DNA is TGCGCCAGCAGCGATTGGACTAGCGGGAGGTTGGAGCAGTACTTC. Encoded protein: CASSDWTSGRLEQYF.

The chain joins TRBV9 to TRBJ2-3; D is possibly TRBD2 (6 bases). The germline V and J ends were trimmed by 0 bases and 6 bases, with 17 bases remaining between them. This CDR3 comprises 16 residues. The V gene's germline CDR1 is SGDLS and CDR2 YYNGEE. The CDR3 sequence: CASSVASREDLDTQYF. The CDR3 DNA follows: TGTGCCAGCAGCGTAGCTTCGCGGGAAGATCTCGATACGCAGTATTTT.

This clonotype was recorded many times. This chain joins TRBV30 and TRBJ2-7; 8 nucleotides agree with TRBD2. Germline CDR1 reads GTSNPN; CDR2 reads SVGIG (reference sequence). This CDR3 is 13 amino acids long. The ends lost 5 bases at V and 4 bases at J; junction bases unmatched: 7. As DNA, the CDR3 is TGTGCCTGGGAGCCGACGGGAGGGTACGAGCAGTACTTC. This encodes CAWEPTGGYEQYF.

A remark on this clonotype: This may stem from a read error, because a much larger clone lies one nucleotide away. The V and J genes are TRBV4-3 and TRBJ2-5; D ambiguous. Germline-derived CDR1 and CDR2 are LGHNA and YSLEER. This CDR3 contains 12 residues. The DNA of the CDR3 is TGCGCCAGCATCCAAGATCGTGGGACCCAGTACTTC. Translating gives CASIQDRGTQYF.

For the CDR3, the DNA is TGTGCCAGCAGCCTACTCAAGGGGGAGGACACTGAAGCTTTCTTT. Protein product: CASSLLKGEDTEAFF. The chain employs TRBV7-8 and TRBJ1-1; D is perhaps TRBD1 (6 bases). Germline CDR1 SGHVS, CDR2 FQNEAQ. This CDR3 contains 15 residues. Trimming cost V 5 bases and J 3 bases, with 16 bases left between them.

There are a few counts of this clonotype. The chain joins TRBV18 to TRBJ2-1; the match to TRBD2 covers 12 bases. The CDR3 totals 17 residues. The germline gives CDR1 KGHSH, CDR2 LQKENI. The J segment lost 8 bases and the V segment lost 5 bases, leaving 13 bases of the junction unmatched. CDR3 protein: CASSDLAGGPTEYEQFF. The CDR3 nucleotides are TGTGCCAGCTCAGATCTAGCGGGAGGGCCGACAGAGTATGAGCAGTTCTTC.

This clonotype was counted at least ten times. The chain recombines TRBV4-1 with TRBJ2-7; D remains ambiguous. V lost 0 bases to trimming and J lost 6 bases, with 15 bases between them. Germline-derived CDR1 and CDR2 are MGHRA and YSYEKL. The CDR3 length is 15 residues. The CDR3 protein is CASSQEPAPTAEQYF. CDR3 DNA sequence: TGCGCCAGCAGCCAAGAGCCAGCACCCACAGCCGAGCAGTACTTC.

This clonotype has a handful of counts. The rearrangement links TRBV19 to TRBJ1-5; a weak D match, TRBD1 (5 bases). V lost 3 bases to trimming and J lost 3 bases, with 12 bases between them. Germline V lookup: CDR1 LNHDA, CDR2 SQIVND (reference sequence). The CDR3 length is 15 residues. Written as DNA, the CDR3 is TGTGCCAGTAGTATCCTAGCAGGGCACAATCAGCCCCAGCATTTT. As protein: CASSILAGHNQPQHF. The whole variable domain, remainder taken from reference TRBV19 and TRBJ1-5, is DGGITQSPKYLFRKEGQNVTLSCEQNLNHDAMYWYRQDPGQGLRLIYYSQIVNDFQKGDIAEGYSVSREKKESFPLTVTSAQKNPTAFYLCASSILAGHNQPQHFGDGTRLSIL.

This clonotype was observed at least ten times. The rearrangement uses TRBV14 and TRBJ1-3; TRBD1 aligns across 12 bases. The CDR3 totals 17 residues. Looked up from germline, CDR1 is SGHDN and CDR2 is FVKESK. Unmatched junction bases numbered 3, after V lost 2 bases and J lost 1 base. CDR3: CASSQPGQGASGNTIYF. CDR3 bases: TGTGCCAGCAGCCAACCGGGACAGGGGGCTTCTGGAAACACCATATATTTT. The variable domain in full, completed from reference TRBV14 and TRBJ1-3, reads EAGVTQFPSHSVIEKGQTVTLRCDPISGHDNLYWYRRVMGKEIKFLLHFVKESKQDESGMPNNRFLAERTGGTYSTLKVQPAELEDSGVYFCASSQPGQGASGNTIYFGEGSWLTVV.

This clonotype was seen many times. The rearrangement links TRBV29-1 to TRBJ2-5, with D possibly called TRBD1 or TRBD2 (5 bases each). CDR1 is SQVTM, CDR2 ANQGSEA, per germline. V gave up 3 bases and J gave up 2 bases, with 16 bases separating them. This CDR3 contains 15 residues. In DNA form, the CDR3 reads TGCAGCGTTGATCCTCCGGGGCTTTCACAAGAGACCCAGTACTTC. Encoded protein: CSVDPPGLSQETQYF.

The J gene is TRBJ2-7, the V gene TRBV7-9, with 12 bases lining up with TRBD2. Germline CDR1 SEHNR, CDR2 FQNEAQ (reference sequence). This CDR3 has 15 residues. J gave up 3 bases and V 4 bases, and 4 bases lay outside the gene matches. CDR3 sequence: CASSSGLAGIYEQYF. Here the CDR3 DNA reads TGTGCCAGCAGCTCCGGACTAGCGGGGATCTACGAGCAGTACTTC.

The chain has TRBV4-1 and TRBJ1-3; D not resolved. Trimming cost V 3 bases and J 0 bases, with 12 bases left between them. Germline V gene lookup returns CDR1 MGHRA and CDR2 YSYEKL. There are 16 residues in the CDR3. CDR3 sequence reads: CASSHSPGNSGNTIYF. The DNA of the CDR3 is TGCGCCAGCAGCCACAGCCCGGGAAACTCTGGAAACACCATATATTTT.

In the case of this clonotype: With a much larger clone just one base away, this may be a read error. The chain couples TRBV19 to TRBJ2-7; no definite D call. The CDR3 covers 14 residues. Germline V gene data show CDR1 as LNHDA and CDR2 as SQIVND (reference sequence). CDR3 in amino acids: CASSIVTGSYGQYF. The DNA of the CDR3 is TGTGCCAGTAGTATAGTGACCGGATCCTACGGGCAGTACTTC. Full variable domain (outside the CDR3, taken from reference TRBV19 and TRBJ2-7): DGGITQSPKYLFRKEGQNVTLSCEQNLNHDAMYWYRQDPGQGLRLIYYSQIVNDFQKGDIAEGYSVSREKKESFPLTVTSAQKNPTAFYLCASSIVTGSYGQYFGPGTRLTVT.

A remark on this clonotype: Possible read error: a much larger clone is one base away. This chain links TRBV30 with TRBJ2-1, with a weak D call TRBD2 (6 bases). Germline values: CDR1 GTSNPN, CDR2 SVGIG (reference sequence). This CDR3 has 11 amino acids. The chain's CDR3 is CAWTGENAQFF. For the CDR3, the DNA is TGTGCCTGGACGGGGGAGAATGCGCAGTTCTTC.

This clonotype was recorded at least ten times. V usage is TRBV24-1 and J usage is TRBJ2-3, with D tentatively TRBD1 (7 bases). The CDR3 is 17 residues long. Trimming pared 0 bases from V and 0 bases from J, leaving 12 bases between. Germline assignment: CDR1 KGHDR and CDR2 SFDVKD. The CDR3 nucleotides are TGTGCCACCAGTGATTTGTTCCCAGGGGGGAGCACAGATACGCAGTATTTT. Amino acid sequence: CATSDLFPGGSTDTQYF.

The genes are TRBV28 and TRBJ2-2; the D gene could be TRBD1 or TRBD2 (5 bases each). Germline CDR1 is MDHEN and CDR2 is SYDVKM. The CDR3 is 16 amino acids. Trimming shortened V by 5 bases and J by 5 bases, and 18 bases separated the two germline ends. CDR3 in DNA: TGTGCCAGCAGTATCCCTTTGGGGGAACCAACCGGGGAGCTGTTTTTT. Translated: CASSIPLGEPTGELFF.

The chain has TRBV4-3 and TRBJ2-2; TRBD2 might be the D (6 bases). CDR1 and CDR2 from the germline V gene are LGHNA and YSLEER. CDR3 length: 16 residues. Trimming removed 0 bases from V and 3 bases from J, with 11 bases in between. The CDR3 bases are TGCGCCAGCAGCCAAGATGCCGGGGGATACACCGGGGAGCTGTTTTTT. It encodes CASSQDAGGYTGELFF.

This clonotype was observed a few times. The chain uses TRBV7-9 and TRBJ2-1; 8 bases agree with TRBD1. CDR3 size: 12 residues. Germline lookup yields CDR1 SEHNR and CDR2 FQNEAQ (reference sequence). Trimming removed 5 bases from V and 10 bases from J; junction bases left unmatched: 4. The CDR3 DNA reads TGTGCCAGCAGCACGGACAGGGTAGAGCAGTTCTTC. Protein sequence: CASSTDRVEQFF. The variable domain in full, with the rest retrieved from reference TRBV7-9 and TRBJ2-1, is DTGVSQNPRHKITKRGQNVTFRCDPISEHNRLYWYRQTLGQGPEFLTYFQNEAQLEKSRLLSDRFSAERPKGSFSTLEIQRTEQGDSAMYLCASSTDRVEQFFGPGTRLTVL.

This clonotype showed up many times. The V and J genes are TRBV7-2 and TRBJ2-5; D is perhaps TRBD1 (7 bases). Germline CDR1 and CDR2: SGHTA and FQGNSA. The CDR3 sequence is 15 residues long. The V end was cut by 5 bases, the J end by 2 bases, with 15 bases between. CDR3 sequence: CASSERTGGQETQYF. CDR3 sequence (DNA): TGTGCCAGCAGCGAACGGACAGGAGGGCAAGAGACCCAGTACTTC.

The count of this clonotype is one. One end of the junction varies from germline; a read error may be responsible. The chain recombines TRBV28 with TRBJ1-6, with 10 positions matching TRBD1. Germline CDR1 MDHEN, CDR2 SYDVKM. This CDR3 comprises 15 residues. CDR3 DNA sequence: TGTGCCATCAGTTACCGGGACAGGGGTAATTCACCCCTCCAATTT. Residues: CAISYRDRGNSPLQF.